Following are 9 T cell receptor beta chains from one sample sequenced in a study of blood T cell repertoires in COVID-19. Sequencing was performed with immunoSEQ multiplex PCR; in TCRdb, only in-frame clones are kept and a portion is missing. Here the sample spans some 180,000 clones, roughly four fifths being singletons. The sample comprised peripheral blood. The receptor source for this set is a man aged 65-85 years with active or convalescent COVID-19.

CDR3: CASRGDRVSTDTQYF. The CDR3 DNA reads as TGTGCCAGCAGAGGGGACAGGGTGAGCACAGATACGCAGTATTTT. This chain joins TRBV6-6 and TRBJ2-3, with TRBD1 matching 9 bases. Germline V gives CDR1 MNHNY, CDR2 SVGAGI (reference sequence). The J segment lost 0 bases and the V segment lost 6 bases, leaving 4 bases of the junction unmatched. The CDR3 extends over 15 amino acids.

This chain joins TRBV28 and TRBJ2-3, with D possibly being TRBD2 (6 bases). CDR1 and CDR2 (germline): MDHEN, SYDVKM. V dropped 3 bases and J dropped 3 bases, with 13 bases sitting between them. The CDR3 loop spans 15 amino acids. The CDR3 nucleotides read TGTGCCAGCAGTTTTCAACGGGAGATGACAGATACGCAGTATTTT. Its protein is CASSFQREMTDTQYF.

This clone was seen a handful of times. The gene calls are TRBV10-2 and TRBJ1-1, with 7 bases matching TRBD1. The CDR3 runs 14 residues. The junction had 10 bases not matched to a gene; V was cut back by 11 bases and J by 1 base. Germline V CDR1 and CDR2: WSHSY, SAAADI. CDR3 in DNA: TGCGCCGTCCATCGGACAGGAACGAACACTGAAGCTTTCTTT. This sequence encodes CAVHRTGTNTEAFF.

The chain links TRBV7-3 to TRBJ2-1, with D possibly being TRBD2 (6 bases). Germline loops: CDR1 SGHTA, CDR2 FQGTGA. V lost 1 base to trimming and J lost 8 bases, with 21 bases between them. The CDR3 covers 17 residues. The CDR3 loop is CASSLIPLRRGEDEQFF. As DNA, the CDR3 is TGTGCCAGCAGCTTAATCCCCTTACGGCGGGGCGAAGATGAGCAGTTCTTC.

In regard to this clone: Other DNA sequences in this sample translate to the same CDR3. The chain uses TRBV2 and TRBJ2-5; 11 bases line up with TRBD2. Per the germline V gene, CDR1 is SNHLY and CDR2 is FYNNEI. Germline trimming cut 0 bases from V and 4 bases from J; bases unmatched to any gene: 4. This CDR3 has 16 residues. CDR3 bases: TGTGCCAGCAGTGAAGCAGGGACTAGCGGATCAGAGACCCAGTACTTC. The encoded protein is CASSEAGTSGSETQYF.

V gene TRBV7-2 combines with J gene TRBJ1-1, with TRBD1 identical over 7 bases. J lost 0 bases, V lost 3 bases, and 7 bases had no gene match. From germline, CDR1 is SGHTA and CDR2 FQGNSA. This CDR3 spans 16 amino acids. The CDR3 DNA reads as TGTGCCAGCAGCTTCTCCCCGGGACAGATGAACACTGAAGCTTTCTTT. Its translation is CASSFSPGQMNTEAFF.

The V gene is TRBV20-1, the J gene TRBJ2-3; 10 bases fit TRBD1. J was trimmed by 11 bases and V by 5 bases; bases with no gene match: 4. CDR3 length equals 11 residues. In germline, CDR1 is DFQATT, CDR2 SNEGSKA (reference sequence). In DNA, the CDR3 is TGCAGTGCTGGGGGACAGGGGATGCAGTATTTT. Its translation is CSAGGQGMQYF.

A few counts support this clone. The chain recombines TRBV7-9 with TRBJ2-3; weak D call: TRBD2 (6 bases). Germline lookup yields CDR1 SEHNR and CDR2 FQNEAQ (reference sequence). Deletions cut 3 bases from V and 2 bases from J, with 9 bases between. The CDR3 is 14 residues long. The CDR3 DNA follows: TGTGCCAGCAGCTTCGGGGGTTCCACAGATACGCAGTATTTT. This translates into CASSFGGSTDTQYF.

V gene TRBV7-9 combines with J gene TRBJ1-2; 7 bases are shared with TRBD1. J lost 7 bases, V lost 6 bases, and 8 bases had no gene match. Germline V gives CDR1 SEHNR, CDR2 FQNEAQ (reference sequence). The CDR3 covers 13 residues. The CDR3, as DNA: TGTGCCAGCAGACATATGACAGGGTTTGGCTACACCTTC. Its protein product is CASRHMTGFGYTF.